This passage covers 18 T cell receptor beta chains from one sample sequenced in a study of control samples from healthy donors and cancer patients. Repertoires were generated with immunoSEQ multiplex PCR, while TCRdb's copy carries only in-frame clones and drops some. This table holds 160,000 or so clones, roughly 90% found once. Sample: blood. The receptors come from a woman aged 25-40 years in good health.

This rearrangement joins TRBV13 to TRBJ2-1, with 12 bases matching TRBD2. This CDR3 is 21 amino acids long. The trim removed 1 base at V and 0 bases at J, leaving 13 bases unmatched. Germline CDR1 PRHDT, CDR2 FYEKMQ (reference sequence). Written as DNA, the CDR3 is TGTGCCAGCAGCTTAGATAGGTGGCTAGCGGGAGGGTCTAGCTCCTACAATGAGCAGTTCTTC. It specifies CASSLDRWLAGGSSSYNEQFF.

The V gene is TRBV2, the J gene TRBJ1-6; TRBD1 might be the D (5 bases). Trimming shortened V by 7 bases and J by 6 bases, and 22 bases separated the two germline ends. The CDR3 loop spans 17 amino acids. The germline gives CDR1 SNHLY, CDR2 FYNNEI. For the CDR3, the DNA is TGTGCCAGCACCATGGGGCCCAAGCTATCCGGTAATTCACCCCTCCACTTT. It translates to CASTMGPKLSGNSPLHF.

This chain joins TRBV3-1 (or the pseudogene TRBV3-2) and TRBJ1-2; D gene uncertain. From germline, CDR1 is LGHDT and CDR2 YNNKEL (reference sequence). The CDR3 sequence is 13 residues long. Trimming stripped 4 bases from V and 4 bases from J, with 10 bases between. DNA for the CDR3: TGTGCCAGCAGCCTACGGGGAAGCTATGGCTACACCTTC. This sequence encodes CASSLRGSYGYTF.

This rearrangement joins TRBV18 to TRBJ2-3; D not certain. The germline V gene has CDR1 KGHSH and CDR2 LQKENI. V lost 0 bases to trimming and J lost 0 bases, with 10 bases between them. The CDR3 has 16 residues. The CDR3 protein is CASSPPLGSSTDTQYF. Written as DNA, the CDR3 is TGTGCCAGCTCACCACCGCTTGGAAGTAGCACAGATACGCAGTATTTT.

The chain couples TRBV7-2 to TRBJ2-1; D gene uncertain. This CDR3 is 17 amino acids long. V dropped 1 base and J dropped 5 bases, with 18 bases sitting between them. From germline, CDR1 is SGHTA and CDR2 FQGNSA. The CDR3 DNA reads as TGTGCCAGCAGCTTAGTTTATAGTAAGGGTGCCCACAATGAGCAGTTCTTC. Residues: CASSLVYSKGAHNEQFF.

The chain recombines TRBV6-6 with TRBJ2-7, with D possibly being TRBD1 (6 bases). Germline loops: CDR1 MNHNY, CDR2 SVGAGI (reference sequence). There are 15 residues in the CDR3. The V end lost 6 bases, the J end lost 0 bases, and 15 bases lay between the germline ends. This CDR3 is CASRIGTPTSYEQYF. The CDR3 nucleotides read TGTGCCAGCAGAATCGGGACACCCACCTCCTACGAGCAGTACTTC.

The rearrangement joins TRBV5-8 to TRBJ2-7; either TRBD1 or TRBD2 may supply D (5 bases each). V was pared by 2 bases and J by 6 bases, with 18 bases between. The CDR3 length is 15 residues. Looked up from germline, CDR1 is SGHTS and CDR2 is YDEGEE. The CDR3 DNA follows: TGTGCCAGCAGCTTTGGGGGACGGGCTCCTGGCGAGCAGTACTTC. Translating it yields CASSFGGRAPGEQYF.

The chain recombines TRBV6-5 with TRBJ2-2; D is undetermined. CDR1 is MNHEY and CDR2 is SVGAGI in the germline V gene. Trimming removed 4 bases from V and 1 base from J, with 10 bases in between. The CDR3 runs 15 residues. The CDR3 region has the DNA TGTGCCAGCAGTTTAGGTTTGGGGAACACCGGGGAGCTGTTTTTT. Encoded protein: CASSLGLGNTGELFF.

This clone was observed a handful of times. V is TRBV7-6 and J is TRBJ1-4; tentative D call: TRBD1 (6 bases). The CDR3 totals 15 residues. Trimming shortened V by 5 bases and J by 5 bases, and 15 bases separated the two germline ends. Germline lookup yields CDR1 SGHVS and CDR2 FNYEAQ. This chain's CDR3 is CASSPGASLNEKLFF. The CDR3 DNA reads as TGTGCCAGCAGCCCGGGGGCCAGTCTGAATGAAAAACTGTTTTTT. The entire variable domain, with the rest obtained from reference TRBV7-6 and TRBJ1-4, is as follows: GAGVSQSPRYKVTKRGQDVALRCDPISGHVSLYWYRQALGQGPEFLTYFNYEAQQDKSGLPNDRFSAERPEGSISTLTIQRTEQRDSAMYRCASSPGASLNEKLFFGSGTQLSVL.

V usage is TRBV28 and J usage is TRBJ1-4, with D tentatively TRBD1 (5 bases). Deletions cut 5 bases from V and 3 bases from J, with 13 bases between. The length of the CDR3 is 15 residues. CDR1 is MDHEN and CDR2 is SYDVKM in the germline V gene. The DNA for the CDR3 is TGTGCCAGCAGTCCCCAGCAGGGTGCTAATGAAAAACTGTTTTTT. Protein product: CASSPQQGANEKLFF.

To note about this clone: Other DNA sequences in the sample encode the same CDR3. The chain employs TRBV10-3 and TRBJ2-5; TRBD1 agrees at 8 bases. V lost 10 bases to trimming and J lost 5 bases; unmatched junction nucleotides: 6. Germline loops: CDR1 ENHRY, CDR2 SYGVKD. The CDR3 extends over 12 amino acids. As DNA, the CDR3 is TGTGCCACGGGGACAGGAGGTGAGACCCAGTACTTC. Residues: CATGTGGETQYF.

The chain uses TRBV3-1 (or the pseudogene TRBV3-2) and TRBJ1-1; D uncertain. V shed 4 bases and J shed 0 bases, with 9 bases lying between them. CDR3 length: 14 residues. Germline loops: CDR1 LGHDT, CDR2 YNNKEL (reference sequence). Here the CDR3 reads CASSLDHMNTEAFF. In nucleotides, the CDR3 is TGTGCCAGCAGCCTGGACCACATGAACACTGAAGCTTTCTTT.

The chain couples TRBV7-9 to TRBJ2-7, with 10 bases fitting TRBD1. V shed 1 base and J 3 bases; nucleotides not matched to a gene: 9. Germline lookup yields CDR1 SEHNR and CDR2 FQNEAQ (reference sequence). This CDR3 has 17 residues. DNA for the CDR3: TGTGCCAGCAGCTTAGAGGAAGGACAGGGGGTTAGCTACGAGCAGTACTTC. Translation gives CASSLEEGQGVSYEQYF.

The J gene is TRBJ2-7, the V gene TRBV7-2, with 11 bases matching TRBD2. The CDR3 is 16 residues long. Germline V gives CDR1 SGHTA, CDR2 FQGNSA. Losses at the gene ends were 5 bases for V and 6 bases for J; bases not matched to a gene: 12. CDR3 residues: CASSIRLAGMTSEQYF. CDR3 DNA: TGTGCCAGCAGCATTCGACTAGCGGGGATGACTAGCGAGCAGTACTTC.

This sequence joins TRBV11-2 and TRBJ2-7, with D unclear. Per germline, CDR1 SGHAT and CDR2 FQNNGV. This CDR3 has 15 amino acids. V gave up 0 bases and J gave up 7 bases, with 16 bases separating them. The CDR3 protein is CASSLDNPRLYEQYF. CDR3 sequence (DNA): TGTGCCAGCAGCTTAGATAACCCTAGATTGTATGAGCAGTACTTC.

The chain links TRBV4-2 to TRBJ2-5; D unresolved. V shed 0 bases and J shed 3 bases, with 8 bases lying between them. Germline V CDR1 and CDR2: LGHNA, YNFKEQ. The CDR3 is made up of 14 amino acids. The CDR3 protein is CASSQEGPEETQYF. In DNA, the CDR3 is TGTGCCAGCAGCCAAGAGGGCCCAGAAGAGACCCAGTACTTC.

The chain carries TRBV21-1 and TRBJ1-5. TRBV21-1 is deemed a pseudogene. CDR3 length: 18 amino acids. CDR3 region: CASSTPGRDELRNQPQHF. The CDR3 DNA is TGTGCCAGCAGCACCCCGGGGAGGGACGAACTACGCAATCAGCCCCAGCATTTT.

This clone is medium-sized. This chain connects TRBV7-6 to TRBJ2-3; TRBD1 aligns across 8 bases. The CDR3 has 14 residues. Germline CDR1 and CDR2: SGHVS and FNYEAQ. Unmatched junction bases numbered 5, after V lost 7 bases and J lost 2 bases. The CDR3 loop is CASIMDRDTDTQYF. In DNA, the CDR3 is TGTGCCAGCATCATGGACAGGGACACAGATACGCAGTATTTT.